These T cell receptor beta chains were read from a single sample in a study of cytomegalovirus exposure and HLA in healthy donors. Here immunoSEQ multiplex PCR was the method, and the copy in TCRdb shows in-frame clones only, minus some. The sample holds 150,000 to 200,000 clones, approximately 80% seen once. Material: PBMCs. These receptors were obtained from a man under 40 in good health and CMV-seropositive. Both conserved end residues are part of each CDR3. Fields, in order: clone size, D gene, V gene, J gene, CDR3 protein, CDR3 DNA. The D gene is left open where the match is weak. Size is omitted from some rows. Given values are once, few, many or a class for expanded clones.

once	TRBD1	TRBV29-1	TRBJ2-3	CSVTGGVDTQYF	TGCAGCGTTACAGGGGGTGTCGATACGCAGTATTTT
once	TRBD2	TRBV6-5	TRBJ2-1	CASKSFTSGGNEQFF	TGTGCCAGCAAGTCGTTTACTAGCGGGGGTAATGAGCAGTTCTTC
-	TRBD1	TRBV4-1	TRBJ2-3	CASSPSLAGGRLTDTQYF	TGCGCCAGCAGCCCCTCCCTGGCAGGGGGCCGCCTCACAGATACGCAGTATTTT
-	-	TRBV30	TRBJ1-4	CAWTRNEKLFF	TGTGCCTGGACCCGTAATGAAAAACTGTTTTTT
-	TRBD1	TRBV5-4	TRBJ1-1	CASRGGTGVSDTEAFF	TGTGCCAGCAGGGGGGGGACAGGGGTCTCCGACACTGAAGCTTTCTTT
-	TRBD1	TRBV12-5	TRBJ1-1	CASGFHLRGLITEAFF	TGTGCTAGTGGGTTCCACCTCAGGGGGCTGATCACTGAAGCTTTCTTT
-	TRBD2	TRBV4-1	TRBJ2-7	CASSQAPSGDPKYF	TGCGCCAGCAGCCAAGCTCCTAGCGGGGACCCAAAATACTTC
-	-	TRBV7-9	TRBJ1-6	CASSPDRGSSPLHF	TGTGCCAGCAGCCCTGATAGGGGGAGTTCACCCCTCCACTTT
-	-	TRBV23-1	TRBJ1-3	CASSLGGLSGNTIYF	TGCGCCAGCAGTCTGGGCGGGCTCTCTGGAAACACCATATATTTT
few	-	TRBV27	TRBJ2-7	CASSLTERYEQYF	TGTGCCAGCAGTTTGACTGAGCGCTACGAGCAGTACTTC
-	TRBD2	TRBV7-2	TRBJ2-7	CASSLAGGSEQYF	TGTGCCAGCAGCTTGGCGGGGGGGAGCGAGCAGTACTTC
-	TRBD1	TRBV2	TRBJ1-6	CASTAGQGDNNSPLHF	TGTGCCAGCACCGCGGGGCAGGGGGACAATAATTCACCCCTCCACTTT
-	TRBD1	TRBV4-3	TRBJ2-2	CASSQDLQGANTGELFF	TGCGCCAGCAGCCAAGATCTACAGGGGGCGAACACCGGGGAGCTGTTTTTT
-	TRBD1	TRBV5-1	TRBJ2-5	CASSSGTGGVEETQYF	TGCGCCAGCAGCTCTGGGACAGGGGGGGTCGAGGAGACCCAGTACTTC
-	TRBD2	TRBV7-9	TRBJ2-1	CASSFDSGGAGEQFF	TGTGCCAGCAGCTTTGATAGCGGGGGGGCGGGCGAGCAGTTCTTC
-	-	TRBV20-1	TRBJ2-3	CSARDQNTQYF	TGCAGTGCTAGAGATCAAAATACGCAGTATTTT
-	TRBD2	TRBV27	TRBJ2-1	CASRLSGGAGNEQFF	TGTGCCAGCAGGCTTAGCGGGGGGGCGGGCAATGAGCAGTTCTTC
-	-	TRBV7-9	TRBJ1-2	CASDRPGYGYTF	TGTGCCAGCGACCGACCGGGCTATGGCTACACCTTC
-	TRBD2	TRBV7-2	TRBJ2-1	CASSPGGNEQFF	TGTGCCAGCAGCCCCGGGGGGAATGAGCAGTTCTTC
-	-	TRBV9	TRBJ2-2	CASSVFGGPGTGELFF	TGTGCCAGCAGCGTATTCGGGGGGCCGGGGACCGGGGAGCTGTTTTTT
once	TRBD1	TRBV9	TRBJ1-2	CASSAYRTGGNGYTF	TGTGCCAGCAGCGCTTACCGGACAGGGGGCAATGGCTACACCTTC
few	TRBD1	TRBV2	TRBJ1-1	CASSAGTANTEAFF	TGTGCCAGCAGTGCAGGGACAGCAAACACTGAAGCTTTCTTT
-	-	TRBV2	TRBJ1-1	CASSATGGETEAFF	TGTGCCAGCAGTGCGACAGGCGGCGAGACTGAAGCTTTCTTT
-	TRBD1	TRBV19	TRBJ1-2	CASSLSRSGQGAQGYTF	TGTGCCAGTAGTCTCTCCCGTTCGGGACAGGGGGCGCAGGGCTACACCTTC
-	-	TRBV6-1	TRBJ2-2	CASRTDTNTGELFF	TGTGCCAGCAGAACCGACACGAACACCGGGGAGCTGTTTTTT
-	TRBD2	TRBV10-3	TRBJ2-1	CAISALGSGGQGEQFF	TGTGCCATCAGTGCCCTGGGTAGCGGGGGCCAGGGTGAGCAGTTCTTC
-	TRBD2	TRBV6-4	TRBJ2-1	CASSDGGGPNEQFF	TGTGCCAGCAGTGACGGCGGGGGGCCCAATGAGCAGTTCTTC
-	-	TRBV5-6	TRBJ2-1	CASSLGLYNEQFF	TGTGCCAGCAGCTTGGGACTTTACAATGAGCAGTTCTTC
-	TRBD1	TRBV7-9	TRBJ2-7	CASSPGRGLSYEQYF	TGTGCCAGCAGCCCCGGCAGGGGGTTATCCTACGAGCAGTACTTC
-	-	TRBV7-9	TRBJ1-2	CASSYLGGTHGYTF	TGTGCCAGCAGCTATCTGGGCGGGACCCATGGCTACACCTTC
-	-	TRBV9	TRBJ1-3	CASSVGTRFSGNTIYF	TGTGCCAGCAGCGTAGGCACCAGATTCTCTGGAAACACCATATATTTT
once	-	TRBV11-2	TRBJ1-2	CASSLLIQWAHGYTF	TGTGCCAGCAGCTTATTAATACAGTGGGCCCATGGCTACACCTTC
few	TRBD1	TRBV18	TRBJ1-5	CASSPTGQGSNQPQHF	TGTGCCAGCTCACCAACCGGACAGGGGAGCAATCAGCCCCAGCATTTT
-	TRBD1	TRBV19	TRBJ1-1	CATKREGASTEAFF	TGTGCCACTAAGCGGGAGGGGGCCAGCACTGAAGCTTTCTTT
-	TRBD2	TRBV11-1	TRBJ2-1	CASSLAGTSGGSNNEQFF	TGTGCCAGCAGCTTAGCGGGGACTAGCGGGGGGTCCAACAATGAGCAGTTCTTC
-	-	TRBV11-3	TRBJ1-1	CASSGRGGTDTEAFF	TGTGCCAGCAGCGGCAGGGGCGGTACGGACACTGAAGCTTTCTTT
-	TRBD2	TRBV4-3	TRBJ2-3	CASSQDFRGADTQYF	TGCGCCAGCAGCCAAGATTTCCGGGGGGCAGATACGCAGTATTTT
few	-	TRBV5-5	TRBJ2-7	CASSLDPVAGLEQYF	TGTGCCAGCAGCTTGGATCCTGTCGCAGGTCTCGAGCAGTACTTC
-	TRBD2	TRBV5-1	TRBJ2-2	CASSLELASRELFF	TGCGCCAGCAGCTTGGAACTAGCGAGCCGGGAGCTGTTTTTT
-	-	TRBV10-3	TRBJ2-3	CAISDGTSTDTQYF	TGTGCCATCAGTGACGGGACTAGCACAGATACGCAGTATTTT
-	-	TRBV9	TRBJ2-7	CASIGQPSYEQYF	TGTGCCAGCATCGGACAGCCCTCCTACGAGCAGTACTTC
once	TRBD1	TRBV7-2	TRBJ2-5	CASSLGWTGLETQYF	TGTGCCAGCAGCTTAGGCTGGACAGGGTTGGAGACCCAGTACTTC
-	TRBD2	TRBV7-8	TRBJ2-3	CASSLAPGTSGGLNTQYF	TGTGCCAGCAGCTTAGCCCCCGGAACTAGCGGAGGATTAAATACGCAGTATTTT